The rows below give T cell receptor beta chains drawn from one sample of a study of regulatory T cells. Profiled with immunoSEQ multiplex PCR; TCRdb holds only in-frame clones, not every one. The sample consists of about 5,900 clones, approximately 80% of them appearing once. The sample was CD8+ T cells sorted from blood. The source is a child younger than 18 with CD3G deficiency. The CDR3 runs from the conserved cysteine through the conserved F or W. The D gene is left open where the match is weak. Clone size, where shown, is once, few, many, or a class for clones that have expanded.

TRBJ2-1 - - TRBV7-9 CASSLDTVGGEQFF TGTGCCAGCAGCTTAGACACTGTGGGTGGTGAGCAGTTCTTC
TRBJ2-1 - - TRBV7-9 CASRQGRDEQFF TGTGCCAGCAGGCAGGGTAGGGATGAGCAGTTCTTC
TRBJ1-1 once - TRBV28 CATQSAARGTEAFF TGTGCCACCCAGTCGGCGGCTCGGGGCACTGAAGCTTTCTTT
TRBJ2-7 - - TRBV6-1 CASSEYKGYEQYF TGTGCCAGCAGTGAGTACAAGGGCTACGAGCAGTACTTC
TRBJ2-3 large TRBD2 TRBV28 CASSSPTTSGNTDTQYF TGTGCCAGCAGTTCCCCAACGACTAGCGGGAACACAGATACGCAGTATTTT
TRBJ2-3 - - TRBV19 CASSIRPVQDVDTQYF TGTGCCAGTAGTATCCGACCAGTTCAGGACGTAGATACGCAGTATTTT
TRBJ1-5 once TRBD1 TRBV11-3 CASSPTTGGNQPQHF TGTGCCAGCAGCCCAACGACAGGGGGAAATCAGCCCCAGCATTTT
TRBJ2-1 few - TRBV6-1 CASSEGYNEQFF TGTGCCAGCAGTGAGGGGTACAATGAGCAGTTCTTC
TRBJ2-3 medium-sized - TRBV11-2 CASSLAGLPDTQYF TGTGCCAGCAGCTTAGCAGGGCTCCCCGATACGCAGTATTTT
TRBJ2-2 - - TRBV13 CASSLGRSNTGELFF TGTGCCAGCAGCCTTGGACGTTCGAACACCGGGGAGCTGTTTTTT
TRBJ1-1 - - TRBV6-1 CASSSRDNLRREAFF TGTGCCAGCAGCTCCCGGGACAACCTTCGCCGGGAAGCTTTCTTT
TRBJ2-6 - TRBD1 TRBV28 CASSDRDRVSGANVLTF TGTGCCAGCAGCGACCGGGACAGGGTTTCTGGGGCCAACGTCCTGACTTTC
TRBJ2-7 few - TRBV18 CASSPGYEQYF TGTGCCAGCTCACCAGGCTACGAGCAGTACTTC
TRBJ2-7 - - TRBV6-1 CASSEGPFYEQYF TGTGCCAGCAGTGAGGGGCCCTTCTACGAGCAGTACTTC
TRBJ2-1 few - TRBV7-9 CASSPGDNEQFF TGTGCCAGCAGCCCAGGGGACAATGAGCAGTTCTTC
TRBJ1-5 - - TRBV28 CASSLRGQPQHF TGTGCCAGCAGTTTACGCGGTCAGCCCCAGCATTTT
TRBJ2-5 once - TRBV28 CASSPDIQETQYF TGTGCCAGCAGTCCTGACATCCAAGAGACCCAGTACTTC
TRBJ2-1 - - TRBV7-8 CASSFPRGGTYNEQFF TGTGCCAGCAGCTTCCCAAGGGGGGGTACCTACAATGAGCAGTTCTTC
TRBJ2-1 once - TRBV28 CASSPSRSFLSYNEQFF TGTGCCAGCAGCCCCTCGAGGAGTTTTCTATCCTACAATGAGCAGTTCTTC